These 8 T cell receptor beta chains were sequenced from one sample in a study of cytomegalovirus exposure and HLA in healthy donors. The protocol was immunoSEQ multiplex PCR, while the TCRdb copy is restricted to in-frame clones and leaves out a portion. The sample has fewer than 200,000 clones; roughly nine tenths are singletons. Sample: PBMCs. The origin of the receptors is a woman younger than 30 in good health and CMV-seropositive.

This chain uses TRBV7-2 with TRBJ2-7; 12 nucleotides align to TRBD2. The CDR3 runs 15 residues. The trim removed 5 bases at V and 1 base at J, leaving 3 bases unmatched. Germline CDR1 reads SGHTA; CDR2 reads FQGNSA. The CDR3 spells CASSKLAGGSYEQYF. The CDR3 bases are TGTGCCAGCAGCAAACTAGCGGGGGGATCCTACGAGCAGTACTTC.

The rearrangement uses TRBV19 and TRBJ1-6; TRBD1 agrees at 7 bases. This CDR3 is built from 15 residues. Losses at the gene ends were 8 bases for V and 2 bases for J; bases not matched to a gene: 6. Germline values: CDR1 LNHDA, CDR2 SQIVND (reference sequence). CDR3 region: CASGDREPYNSPLHF. The DNA of the CDR3 is TGTGCCAGTGGTGACAGGGAACCCTATAATTCACCCCTCCACTTT.

The rearrangement joins TRBV27 to TRBJ1-1; D ambiguous. CDR1 and CDR2 (germline): MNHEY, SMNVEV (reference sequence). There are 18 residues in the CDR3. Trimming removed 4 bases at V and 0 bases at J, with 21 bases between. The DNA for the CDR3 is TGTGCCAGCAGTTCCAATCGGTTGACCGGACTGATGAACACTGAAGCTTTCTTT. Translated, it gives CASSSNRLTGLMNTEAFF.

The J gene is TRBJ2-1, the V gene TRBV5-6; the match to TRBD2 covers 11 bases. Looked up from germline, CDR1 is SGHDT and CDR2 is YYEEEE. CDR3 length: 16 amino acids. V shed 1 base, J shed 3 bases, and the junction held 3 bases outside the gene matches. The CDR3 sequence is CASSLSTSGSYNEQFF. Written as DNA, the CDR3 is TGTGCCAGCAGCTTGAGTACTAGCGGGAGCTACAATGAGCAGTTCTTC.

This clone was detected only once. The chain couples TRBV9 to TRBJ1-1; 8 nucleotides line up with TRBD1. This CDR3 spans 14 amino acids. J lost 8 bases, V lost 3 bases, and 9 bases had no gene match. The germline CDR1 and CDR2 sequences are SGDLS and YYNGEE. The CDR3 DNA follows: TGTGCCAGCAGCGCCCGGACAGGGACTACCGAAGCTTTCTTT. It translates to CASSARTGTTEAFF. Complete variable domain (other parts from reference TRBV9 and TRBJ1-1): DSGVTQTPKHLITATGQRVTLRCSPRSGDLSVYWYQQSLDQGLQFLIQYYNGEERAKGNILERFSAQQFPDLHSELNLSSLELGDSALYFCASSARTGTTEAFFGQGTRLTVV.

The rearrangement joins TRBV5-1 to TRBJ1-1; the D is unclear. The germline CDR1 and CDR2 sequences are SGHRS and YFSETQ. The CDR3 totals 15 residues. V was trimmed by 2 bases and J by 4 bases, leaving 15 bases between them. CDR3 nucleotide sequence: TGCGCCAGCAGCTTTACGGGTCCCCCTACCACTGAAGCTTTCTTT. It encodes CASSFTGPPTTEAFF.

This chain connects TRBV25-1 to TRBJ2-1, with TRBD1 identical over 7 bases. Per the germline V gene, CDR1 is MGHDK and CDR2 is SYGVNS. The J segment lost 13 bases and the V segment lost 6 bases, leaving 9 bases of the junction unmatched. The CDR3 sequence is 12 residues long. This chain's CDR3 is CASRGQFGPQFF. In DNA form, the CDR3 reads TGTGCCAGCAGGGGACAGTTCGGACCCCAGTTCTTC.

This clone was picked up one time. The chain couples TRBV7-2 to TRBJ2-3, with 13 nucleotides matching TRBD2. This CDR3 is 17 amino acids long. After removal of 4 bases from V and 3 bases from J, the junction contained 7 bases not matched to a gene. The V gene's germline CDR1 is SGHTA and CDR2 FQGNSA. The CDR3 protein is CASSYGLAGAGTDTQYF. In DNA, the CDR3 is TGTGCCAGCAGCTACGGACTAGCGGGGGCCGGGACAGATACGCAGTATTTT.